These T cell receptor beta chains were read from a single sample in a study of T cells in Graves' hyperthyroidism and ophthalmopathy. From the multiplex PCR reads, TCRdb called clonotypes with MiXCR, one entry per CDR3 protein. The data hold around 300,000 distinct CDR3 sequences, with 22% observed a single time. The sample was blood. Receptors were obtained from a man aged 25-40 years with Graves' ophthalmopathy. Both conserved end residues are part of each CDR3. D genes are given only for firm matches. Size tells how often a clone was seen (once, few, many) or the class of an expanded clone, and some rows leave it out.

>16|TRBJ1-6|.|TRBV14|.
TGTGCCAGCAGCCAAGGGAGCAAACCCTATAATTCACCCCTCCACTTT
CASSQGSKPYNSPLHF
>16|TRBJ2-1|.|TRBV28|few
TGTGCCAGCGTGCCCCTAAGCGGTAGCTCCTACAATGAGCAGTTCTTC
CASVPLSGSSYNEQFF
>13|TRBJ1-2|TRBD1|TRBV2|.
TGTGCCAGCACCCGGAACAGGGGGTATGGCTACACCTTC
CASTRNRGYGYTF
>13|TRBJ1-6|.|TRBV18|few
TGTGCCAGCTCACGGGGGGGACACGAACCCCTCCACTTT
CASSRGGHEPLHF
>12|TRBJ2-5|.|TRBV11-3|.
TGTGCCAGCAGCTTAGAGGACGGGACCCAGTACTTC
CASSLEDGTQYF
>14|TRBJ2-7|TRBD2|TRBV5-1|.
TGCGCCAGCAGCTTGAGTAGCGGGAACTACGAGCAGTACTTC
CASSLSSGNYEQYF
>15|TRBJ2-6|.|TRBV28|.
TGTGCCAGCAGTGCGGACTTCACTGGGGCCAACGTCCTGACTTTC
CASSADFTGANVLTF
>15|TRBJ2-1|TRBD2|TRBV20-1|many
TGCAGTGCTAGAGATGTCACTAGCGGGACTGGTGAGCAGTTCTTC
CSARDVTSGTGEQFF
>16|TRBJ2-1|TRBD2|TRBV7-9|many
TGTGCCAGCAGCTCCCTGGGTAGCGGGACTTACAATGAGCAGTTCTTC
CASSSLGSGTYNEQFF
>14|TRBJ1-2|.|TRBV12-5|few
TGTGCTAGTGGTTTGGCCTCGGGGCCTGAGGGCTACACCTTC
CASGLASGPEGYTF
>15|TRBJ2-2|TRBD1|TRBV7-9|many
TGTGCCAGCAGCCTCCCCCCGGCAGGGGGCGGGGAGCTGTTTTTT
CASSLPPAGGGELFF
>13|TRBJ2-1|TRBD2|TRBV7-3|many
TGTGCCAGCAGCTGGACTAGCGGGAATGAGCAGTTCTTC
CASSWTSGNEQFF
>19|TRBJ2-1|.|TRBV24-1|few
TGTGCCACCAGTGATTCGTCCCGGGGGCCAAGCGGCTCCTACAATGAGCAGTTCTTC
CATSDSSRGPSGSYNEQFF
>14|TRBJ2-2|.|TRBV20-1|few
TGCAGTGCTAGAGGGGGGGCGGGCACCGGGGAGCTGTTTTTT
CSARGGAGTGELFF
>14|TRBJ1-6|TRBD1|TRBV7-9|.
TGTGCCAGCAGCTTGGGACAGCAAAATTCACCCCTCCACTTT
CASSLGQQNSPLHF
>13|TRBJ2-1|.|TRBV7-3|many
TGTGCCAGCAGCTTAACACGGACCTATGAGCAGTTCTTC
CASSLTRTYEQFF
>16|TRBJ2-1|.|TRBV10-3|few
TGTGCCATCAGTGAGTCGATGCCGGGGGGCGGCAATGAGCAGTTCTTC
CAISESMPGGGNEQFF
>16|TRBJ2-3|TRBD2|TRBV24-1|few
TGTGCCACCAGTGACCCACTAGCGGGGCAACGGAATACGCAGTATTTT
CATSDPLAGQRNTQYF
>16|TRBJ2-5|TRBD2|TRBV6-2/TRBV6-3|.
TGTGCCAGCAGACCCCCGGGACTAGCGGGCCAAGAGACCCAGTACTTC
CASRPPGLAGQETQYF
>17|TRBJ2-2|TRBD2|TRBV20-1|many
TGCAGTGCTAGAGACCCCCTACTAGCGGCGAACACCGGGGAGCTGTTTTTT
CSARDPLLAANTGELFF
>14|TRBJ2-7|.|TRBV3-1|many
TGTGCCAGCAGCCAACGCGGGGAAGGTTGGGAGCAGTACTTC
CASSQRGEGWEQYF
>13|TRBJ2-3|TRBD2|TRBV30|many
TGTGCCTGGAGAGGACTAGAGCGAGATACGCAGTATTTT
CAWRGLERDTQYF
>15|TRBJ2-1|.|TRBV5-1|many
TGCGCCAGCAGCCCTACATCGGACAATAGGGATGAGCAGTTCTTC
CASSPTSDNRDEQFF
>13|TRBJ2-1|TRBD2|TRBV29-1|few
TGCAGCGTTGGACTAGCGAGGTACAATGAGCAGTTCTTC
CSVGLARYNEQFF
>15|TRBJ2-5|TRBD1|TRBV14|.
TGTGCCAGCGCCGGACAGGGAAGTTTCCTGGAGACCCAGTACTTC
CASAGQGSFLETQYF
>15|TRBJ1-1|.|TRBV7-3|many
TGTGCCAGCAGCTCGCGCGACAGGCTGAACACTGAAGCTTTCTTT
CASSSRDRLNTEAFF
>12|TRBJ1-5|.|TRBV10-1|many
TGCGCCAGCAATGGGCGGAATCAGCCCCAGCATTTT
CASNGRNQPQHF
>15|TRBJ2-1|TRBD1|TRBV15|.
TGTGCCACCAGCAGAGCGGGACAGGGAGCCAATGAGCAGTTCTTC
CATSRAGQGANEQFF
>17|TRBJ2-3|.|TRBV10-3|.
TGTGCCATCAGTGAGTCGGGGTTGCGGGATAAGACAGATACGCAGTATTTT
CAISESGLRDKTDTQYF
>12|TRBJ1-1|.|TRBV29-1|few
TGCAGCGTTGCATCCGGGTCCACTGAAGCTTTCTTT
CSVASGSTEAFF
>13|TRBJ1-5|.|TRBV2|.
TGTGCCAGCAGTGTCGGTAGCAATCAGCCCCAGCATTTT
CASSVGSNQPQHF
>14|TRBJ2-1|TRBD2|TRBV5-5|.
TGTGCCAGCAGCTTCGCTAGCGGGAAGGGTGAGCAGTTCTTC
CASSFASGKGEQFF
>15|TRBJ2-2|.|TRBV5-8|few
TGTGCCAGCAGCTTGATTACAGGGCGTACCGGGGAGCTGTTTTTT
CASSLITGRTGELFF
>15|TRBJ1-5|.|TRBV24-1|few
TGTGCCACCAGTGGCCAGGGTCCTAGCAATCAGCCCCAGCATTTT
CATSGQGPSNQPQHF